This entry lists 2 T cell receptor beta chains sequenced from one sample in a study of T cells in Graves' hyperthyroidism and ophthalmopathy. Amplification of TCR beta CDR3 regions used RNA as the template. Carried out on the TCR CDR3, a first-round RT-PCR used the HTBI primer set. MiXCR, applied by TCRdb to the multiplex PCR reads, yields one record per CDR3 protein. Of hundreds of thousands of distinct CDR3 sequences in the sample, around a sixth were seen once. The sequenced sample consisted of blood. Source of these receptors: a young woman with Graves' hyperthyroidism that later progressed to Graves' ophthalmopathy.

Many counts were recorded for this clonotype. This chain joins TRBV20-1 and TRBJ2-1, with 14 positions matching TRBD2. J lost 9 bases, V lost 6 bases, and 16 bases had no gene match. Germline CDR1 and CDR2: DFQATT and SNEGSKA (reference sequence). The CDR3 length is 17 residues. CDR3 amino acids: CSAHSPLQGTSGSEQFF. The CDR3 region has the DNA TGCAGTGCCCACTCCCCGTTACAGGGGACTAGCGGGAGTGAGCAGTTCTTC.

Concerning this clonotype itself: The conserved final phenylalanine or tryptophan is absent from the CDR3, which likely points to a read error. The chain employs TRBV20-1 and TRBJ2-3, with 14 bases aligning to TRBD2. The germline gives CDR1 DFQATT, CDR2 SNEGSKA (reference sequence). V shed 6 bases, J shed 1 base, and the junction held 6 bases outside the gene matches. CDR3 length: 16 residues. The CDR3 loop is CSAYVTSGRGTDTQYS. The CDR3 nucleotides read TGCAGTGCCTATGTGACTAGCGGGAGGGGCACAGATACGCAGTATTCT.